What follows are 20 T cell receptor beta chains derived from one specimen sequenced in a study of Graves' ophthalmopathy and Graves' hyperthyroidism (dated by TCRdb to the late 2010s). The reads were generated on an Illumina HiSeq 2000. For repertoire sequencing, TCR beta CDR3 regions were amplified from RNA transcripts. The first round was an RT-PCR using HTBI primers with the Qiagen OneStep RT-PCR kit, and this first round was followed by a second-round multiplex PCR, then size selection and purification. TCRdb reprocessing: public reads trimmed at Q25 with fastp, clones called with MiXCR, in-frame beta chains kept. Rows with a matching CDR3 protein are joined into one entry that keeps the most common DNA and genes. For this sample there are around 1,000,000 distinct CDR3 sequences; less than 45% appear just once. In total, the top ten clones hold roughly 10% of the sample. The sample was peripheral blood or thyroid tissue (not recorded which). The receptors stem from an adult man with Graves' hyperthyroidism.

This sequence joins TRBV20-1 and TRBJ2-5, with 9 positions matching TRBD1. The CDR3 runs 13 residues. CDR1 DFQATT and CDR2 SNEGSKA come from the germline V gene (reference sequence). The ends lost 8 bases at V and 4 bases at J; junction bases unmatched: 8. The CDR3 sequence: CSSGQGSGETQYF. CDR3 in DNA: TGCAGTTCGGGACAGGGTTCGGGAGAGACCCAGTACTTC.

V usage is TRBV9 and J usage is TRBJ1-1, with TRBD1 as a possible D gene (5 bases). This CDR3 spans 15 amino acids. Per germline, CDR1 SGDLS and CDR2 YYNGEE. With 5 bases removed from V and 3 bases from J, the gap between germline ends came to 17 bases. The CDR3 protein is CASRNPAGDHTEAFF. Here the CDR3 DNA reads TGTGCCAGCAGGAATCCGGCCGGGGACCACACTGAAGCTTTCTTT.

This clonotype was counted once. At one end, the junction sequence differs from germline, possibly due to a read error. The chain employs TRBV7-6 and TRBJ2-7; possible D gene TRBD2, 6 bases. This CDR3 has 13 amino acids. The germline V gene has CDR1 SGHVS and CDR2 FNYEAQ. CDR3: CARSLDGSYEQYF. For the CDR3, the DNA is TGTGCCCGCAGCTTAGACGGGAGTTACGAGCAGTACTTC. The complete variable domain, with remaining parts taken from reference TRBV7-6 and TRBJ2-7, reads GAGVSQSPRYKVTKRGQDVALRCDPISGHVSLYWYRQALGQGPEFLTYFNYEAQQDKSGLPNDRFSAERPEGSISTLTIQRTEQRDSAMYRCARSLDGSYEQYFGPGTRLTVT.

At least ten counts were recorded for this clonotype. The V and J genes are TRBV20-1 and TRBJ2-7; 7 bases map to TRBD1. J gave up 7 bases and V 4 bases, and 19 bases lay outside the gene matches. The germline gives CDR1 DFQATT, CDR2 SNEGSKA (reference sequence). The CDR3 loop spans 16 amino acids. This CDR3 reads CSAKGAGDEVYEEQYF. The CDR3 region has the DNA TGCAGTGCTAAGGGGGCAGGGGACGAAGTCTACGAGGAGCAGTACTTC.

This clonotype has ten or more counts. The CDR3 here is CASSLVDGNTEAFF. CDR3 DNA: TGTGCCAGCAGCTTAGTTGATGGGAACACTGAAGCTTTCTTT. The rearrangement links TRBV7-8 to TRBJ1-1; D unclear. Trimming removed 1 base at V and 1 base at J, with 7 bases between. Germline CDR1 and CDR2: SGHVS and FQNEAQ. The CDR3 covers 14 residues.

Ten or more counts support this clonotype. The rearrangement links TRBV7-2 to TRBJ2-7, with D hard to call. V gave up 1 base and J gave up 4 bases, with 17 bases separating them. This CDR3 contains 16 residues. Germline loops: CDR1 SGHTA, CDR2 FQGNSA. The CDR3 bases are TGTGCCAGCAGCTTAGGATCCGGTACTATACCATACGAGCAGTACTTC. Amino acid sequence: CASSLGSGTIPYEQYF.

This clonotype has only a few counts. The chain joins TRBV3-1 to TRBJ1-1, with TRBD1 identical over 10 bases. The CDR3 totals 16 residues. The trim removed 0 bases at V and 11 bases at J, leaving 12 bases unmatched. The germline V gene encodes CDR1 LGHDT and CDR2 YNNKEL (reference sequence). CDR3 coding DNA: TGTGCCAGCAGCCAAGATGGCGTCCCGGGACAGGGGAACGCTTTCTTT. Translated: CASSQDGVPGQGNAFF.

V gene TRBV10-3 combines with J gene TRBJ2-7; D is ambiguous. The CDR3 contains 14 residues. The germline gives CDR1 ENHRY, CDR2 SYGVKD. The V end was cut by 0 bases, the J end by 2 bases, with 8 bases between. The CDR3 DNA follows: TGTGCCATCAGTGAGTCGACCATCCCCTACGAGCAGTACTTC. Protein product: CAISESTIPYEQYF.

The chain combines TRBV7-6 with TRBJ2-5; D is possibly TRBD1 (5 bases). V lost 0 bases and J 5 bases, leaving 16 bases between the germline ends. The CDR3 has 16 amino acids. Per the germline V gene, CDR1 is SGHVS and CDR2 is FNYEAQ. CDR3 protein: CASSLAQGGGVETQYF. The CDR3 bases are TGTGCCAGCAGCTTAGCTCAGGGTGGTGGCGTGGAGACCCAGTACTTC.

This clonotype appeared a few times. The junction departs from the called germline gene at one end, perhaps through a read error. The J gene is TRBJ1-2, the V gene TRBV10-3; 7 nucleotides line up with TRBD1. The germline V gene has CDR1 ENHRY and CDR2 SYGVKD. CDR3 length: 14 amino acids. The CDR3 region is CASSYPRTGPGYTF. In DNA form, the CDR3 reads TGTGCCAGCAGTTACCCTCGGACAGGACCGGGCTACACCTTC.

The V and J genes are TRBV9 and TRBJ2-5, with a possible D match to TRBD2 (7 bases). CDR3 length: 15 residues. Trimming left V 0 bases short and J 5 bases short, with 14 bases between. Germline V gives CDR1 SGDLS, CDR2 YYNGEE. Here the CDR3 reads CASSVAAGARETQYF. CDR3 DNA sequence: TGTGCCAGCAGCGTAGCTGCGGGGGCAAGGGAGACCCAGTACTTC.

The J gene is TRBJ2-7, the V gene TRBV2; TRBD2 aligns across 8 bases. CDR3 length: 13 residues. Germline trimming cut 6 bases from V and 2 bases from J; bases unmatched to any gene: 3. Germline V gene lookup returns CDR1 SNHLY and CDR2 FYNNEI. CDR3 protein: CASRAGVTYEQYF. The DNA of the CDR3 is TGTGCCAGCAGAGCGGGAGTTACCTACGAGCAGTACTTC.

There are a few counts of this clonotype. This chain uses TRBV20-1 with TRBJ1-4; TRBD1 aligns across 7 bases. CDR1 and CDR2 from the germline V gene are DFQATT and SNEGSKA (reference sequence). The V gene end was trimmed by 6 bases and the J gene end by 7 bases; junction bases not matched to a gene: 8. This CDR3 contains 13 residues. The CDR3 bases are TGCAGTGCGGAGACAGGGTCGCTTGAAAAACTGTTTTTT. It yields the protein CSAETGSLEKLFF.

In its sample, this clonotype was seen once. The chain couples TRBV19 to TRBJ2-7; 11 nucleotides align to TRBD1. The germline V gene has CDR1 LNHDA and CDR2 SQIVND (reference sequence). CDR3 length: 15 residues. V was clipped by 8 bases and J by 0 bases; unmatched bases: 6. The CDR3 DNA is TGTGCCAGTCGGACAGGGGGCGCGCACTCCTACGAGCAGTACTTC. This encodes CASRTGGAHSYEQYF.

The chain has TRBV19 and TRBJ1-3; D possibly corresponds to TRBD1 (6 bases). The CDR3 consists of 13 residues. Germline V gene lookup returns CDR1 LNHDA and CDR2 SQIVND (reference sequence). CDR3 in DNA: TGTGCTGAAGACAGGATTACTGGAAACACCATATATTTT. As protein: CAEDRITGNTIYF.

In its sample, this clonotype was seen a few times. This chain links TRBV19 with TRBJ1-5; D not certain. The CDR3 contains 15 residues. With 2 bases removed from V and 0 bases from J, the gap between germline ends came to 8 bases. Germline CDR1 LNHDA, CDR2 SQIVND (reference sequence). The CDR3 DNA reads as TGTGCCAGTAGTATATTGGGTCATAGCAATCAGCCCCAGCATTTT. This gives the protein CASSILGHSNQPQHF.

This clonotype was picked up many times. The chain carries TRBV7-2 and TRBJ1-4; 7 nucleotides agree with TRBD1. Germline V lookup: CDR1 SGHTA, CDR2 FQGNSA. The CDR3 is made up of 14 amino acids. The V and J ends lost 5 bases and 5 bases, in that order; junction bases with no gene match: 5. Written as DNA, the CDR3 is TGTGCCAGCAGCCCGACAGGGCGGAATGAAAAACTGTTTTTT. Protein product: CASSPTGRNEKLFF.

The table lists this clonotype with a few counts. The chain has TRBV5-1 and TRBJ2-5; 7 bases agree with TRBD2. The V segment lost 4 bases and the J segment 3 bases; nucleotides outside the gene matches: 12. The CDR3 runs 16 residues. Germline V gives CDR1 SGHRS, CDR2 YFSETQ. The DNA of the CDR3 is TGCGCCAGCAGCAAGAGCGGGGCTACCGACAAAGAGACCCAGTACTTC. Translated, it gives CASSKSGATDKETQYF.

In the case of this clonotype: This may stem from a read error, because a much larger clone lies one nucleotide away. The chain uses TRBV19 and TRBJ1-5, with D unresolved. The V end lost 2 bases, the J end lost 6 bases, and 11 bases lay between the germline ends. This CDR3 has 14 residues. Germline V gene data show CDR1 as LNHDA and CDR2 as SQIVND (reference sequence). The CDR3 bases are TGTGCCAGTAGTATACTGAACGGGCCTCAGCCCCAGCATTTT. Its protein product is CASSILNGPQPQHF.

Comment on this clonotype: A read error may produce the germline difference seen at one junction end. This chain joins TRBV10-3 and TRBJ2-7, with 11 bases fitting TRBD2. The germline gives CDR1 ENHRY, CDR2 SYGVKD. The CDR3 is 15 residues long. CDR3 nucleotide sequence: TGTGCCAGCAGCAACGTACTAGCGGGGGCCCACGAGCAGTGCTTC. It codes for CASSNVLAGAHEQCF.